A single TCR beta chain is shown here with its context. The antigen remains undetermined. A much larger clone is a single base away; this may be a read error. The data were taken from a study of T cell repertoires in cytomegalovirus infection. Study in general: Indications came from public TCR beta signatures; they pointed to CMV infection and to a matching HLA type.

TCRdb passed the reads through MiXCR, listing each CDR3 protein once. This repertoire shows roughly 720,000 distinct CDR3 sequences, 35% found once; its top ten account for about 2.8%. The CDR3 contains 13 residues. V was trimmed by 5 bases and J by 7 bases, leaving 11 bases between them. The germline CDR1 and CDR2 sequences are SGHVT and SQSDAQ. Study outcomes and limitations: HLA-C-restricted, CMV-specific TCR beta clonotypes were dominant ex vivo. Carriers of CMV plus the relevant HLA were identified by cumulative public TCR beta family frequency.

Sequenced: PBMCs. The clonotype comes from a human donor in good health (CMV status not recorded). Some clones in this sample may be carry-over from other donors' samples. V gene TRBV7-4 combines with J gene TRBJ1-4, with D possibly matching TRBD1 (6 bases). The CDR3 loop reads CASSPGTTEKLFF. DNA of the CDR3: TGTGCCAGCAGCCCCGGGACAACTGAAAAACTGTTTTTT.